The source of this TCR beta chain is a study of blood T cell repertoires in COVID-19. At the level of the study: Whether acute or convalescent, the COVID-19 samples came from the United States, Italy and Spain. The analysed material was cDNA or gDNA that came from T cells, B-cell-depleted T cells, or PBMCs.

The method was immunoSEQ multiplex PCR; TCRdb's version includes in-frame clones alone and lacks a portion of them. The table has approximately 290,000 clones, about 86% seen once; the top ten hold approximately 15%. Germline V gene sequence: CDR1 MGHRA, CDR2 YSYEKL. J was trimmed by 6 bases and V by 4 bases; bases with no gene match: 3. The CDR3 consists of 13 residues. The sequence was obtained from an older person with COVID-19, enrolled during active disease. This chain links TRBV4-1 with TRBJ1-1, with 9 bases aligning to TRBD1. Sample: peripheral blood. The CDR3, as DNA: TGCGCCAGCAGCCGGGACAGGGTGGCTGAAGCTTTCTTT. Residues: CASSRDRVAEAFF.